Listed below are T cell receptor beta chains from one sample, sequenced in a study of cytomegalovirus exposure and HLA in healthy donors. This table comes from immunoSEQ multiplex PCR, and its TCRdb copy is limited to in-frame clones, with some not included. The sample gives roughly 84,000 clones, under 80% of which show up once; less than 7% is in the top ten. The sample consisted of PBMCs. The receptors originated from a male donor in good health and CMV-seropositive. CDR3s include the opening cysteine and the closing phenylalanine or tryptophan. D genes are given only for firm matches. Part of the rows lack a size; the others show once, few, many or a class for expanded clones.

TRBD1,TRBJ1-2,-,TRBV6-5,CASSYSPTGQGGYTF,TGTGCCAGCAGTTACTCCCCGACAGGGCAGGGTGGCTACACCTTC
TRBD1,TRBJ1-1,-,TRBV18,CASSRDRDTEAFF,TGTGCCAGCTCCCGGGACAGGGACACTGAAGCTTTCTTT
-,TRBJ2-3,-,TRBV5-4,CASSSGWTVPDTQYF,TGTGCCAGCAGCTCCGGGTGGACAGTCCCAGATACGCAGTATTTT
-,TRBJ2-1,-,TRBV14,CASSHVCKQFF,TGTGCCAGCAGCCACGTGTGTAAGCAGTTCTTC
TRBD1,TRBJ2-3,once,TRBV9,CASSVVGTGVTDTQYF,TGTGCCAGCAGCGTAGTTGGGACAGGGGTAACAGATACGCAGTATTTT
-,TRBJ1-5,-,TRBV28,CASSRTGIGQPQHF,TGTGCCAGCAGCAGAACAGGGATCGGTCAGCCCCAGCATTTT
-,TRBJ1-4,few,TRBV4-3,CASSQDRGRALFF,TGCGCCAGCAGCCAAGATCGAGGCAGAGCACTGTTTTTT
TRBD2,TRBJ2-1,-,TRBV7-2,CASSAYTSGKNEQFF,TGTGCCAGCAGCGCGTACACTAGCGGGAAAAATGAGCAGTTCTTC
TRBD1,TRBJ1-4,-,TRBV16,CASSQSNQGAGEKLFF,TGTGCCAGCAGCCAATCCAATCAGGGGGCAGGTGAAAAACTGTTTTTT
-,TRBJ1-2,-,TRBV6-5,CASSPSAGVVYGYTF,TGTGCCAGCAGCCCCAGCGCAGGGGTCGTCTATGGCTACACCTTC
TRBD1,TRBJ2-2,-,TRBV7-8,CASSSPTGTGVTGELFF,TGTGCCAGCAGCTCCCCTACCGGGACAGGGGTTACCGGGGAGCTGTTTTTT
-,TRBJ1-2,-,TRBV9,CASSVAGGPYGYTF,TGTGCCAGCAGCGTCGCGGGGGGACCCTATGGCTACACCTTC
-,TRBJ1-2,-,TRBV10-2,CASSDDFHGYTF,TGCGCCAGCAGTGATGACTTTCATGGCTACACCTTC
-,TRBJ1-1,-,TRBV28,CASSWARGYTEAFF,TGTGCCAGCAGTTGGGCTAGGGGGTACACTGAAGCTTTCTTT
TRBD2,TRBJ2-7,-,TRBV2,CASGHPRGGIVGPTTYEQYF,TGTGCCAGCGGCCACCCTAGGGGAGGGATAGTTGGTCCCACTACCTACGAGCAGTACTTC